Following are 13 T cell receptor beta chains from one sample sequenced in a study of blood T cell repertoires in COVID-19. The repertoire was sequenced with immunoSEQ multiplex PCR; TCRdb's copy has only in-frame clones and lacks some. The table has approximately 430,000 clones, 70% to 90% seen once. Source material: peripheral blood. Every receptor here comes from a woman under 40 with active or convalescent COVID-19.

The chain links TRBV4-1 to TRBJ2-1; D not certain. The V and J ends lost 2 bases and 4 bases respectively, with 12 bases between them. The CDR3 runs 15 residues. Germline V gene sequence: CDR1 MGHRA, CDR2 YSYEKL. CDR3 nucleotide sequence: TGCGCCAGCAGCCAAACACCGGGTAGTTACAATGAGCAGTTCTTC. As protein: CASSQTPGSYNEQFF.

The chain couples TRBV11-3 to TRBJ2-2, with D tentatively TRBD2 (5 bases). This CDR3 spans 15 amino acids. V was cut by 1 base and J by 0 bases, with 6 bases left in between. CDR1 and CDR2 from the germline V gene are SGHNT and YENEEA. The CDR3 here is CASSLGGTNTGELFF. DNA of the CDR3: TGTGCCAGCAGCTTAGGAGGGACGAACACCGGGGAGCTGTTTTTT.

The rearrangement uses TRBV3-1 (or the pseudogene TRBV3-2) and TRBJ2-5; TRBD2 matches at 7 bases. Germline CDR1 LGHDT, CDR2 YNNKEL (reference sequence). V dropped 2 bases and J dropped 3; count of bases not matched to a gene: 9. CDR3 length equals 16 residues. This chain's CDR3 is CASSQFGAGREETQYF. Here the CDR3 DNA reads TGTGCCAGCAGCCAATTTGGAGCGGGGAGAGAAGAGACCCAGTACTTC.

The chain links TRBV6-5 to TRBJ2-5; TRBD2 aligns across 7 bases. The CDR3 spans 14 residues. J gave up 4 bases and V 8 bases, and 10 bases lay outside the gene matches. Germline assignment: CDR1 MNHEY and CDR2 SVGAGI. The CDR3 loop is CASHLGGPRETQYF. The DNA for the CDR3 is TGTGCCAGCCATTTGGGAGGGCCGAGAGAGACCCAGTACTTC.

The chain recombines TRBV5-1 with TRBJ1-2; TRBD1 matches 7 bases. The junction had 16 bases not matched to a gene; V was cut back by 4 bases and J by 7 bases. The germline V gene encodes CDR1 SGHRS and CDR2 YFSETQ. The CDR3 covers 16 residues. The CDR3 spells CASSPDNLGQAGGYTF. The CDR3 DNA sequence: TGCGCCAGCAGCCCTGATAATCTTGGACAGGCTGGTGGCTACACCTTC.

This clone appeared once. This sequence joins TRBV11-2 and TRBJ1-3; D perhaps matches TRBD1 (6 bases). There are 16 residues in the CDR3. Germline V gives CDR1 SGHAT, CDR2 FQNNGV. V lost 5 bases to trimming and J lost 0 bases, with 14 bases between them. The CDR3 bases are TGTGCCAGCAGCCACCAACAGGGCCACTCTGGAAACACCATATATTTT. Its translation: CASSHQQGHSGNTIYF.

The chain combines TRBV20-1 with TRBJ1-1; perhaps TRBD1 as D (6 bases). The germline gives CDR1 DFQATT, CDR2 SNEGSKA (reference sequence). Trimming shortened V by 3 bases and J by 4 bases, and 12 bases separated the two germline ends. This CDR3 has 13 amino acids. CDR3 protein: CSASQGKITEAFF. As DNA, the CDR3 is TGCAGTGCTAGTCAGGGGAAGATCACTGAAGCTTTCTTT.

In its sample, this clone was seen a few times. This chain links TRBV4-2 with TRBJ2-7, with D maybe TRBD2 (6 bases). Germline loops: CDR1 LGHNA, CDR2 YNFKEQ. V lost 1 base and J 3 bases, leaving 19 bases between the germline ends. The CDR3 sequence is 17 residues long. CDR3 protein: CASSQAIGGSSLYEQYF. The CDR3 DNA sequence: TGTGCCAGCAGCCAAGCAATTGGGGGGAGTTCCCTCTACGAGCAGTACTTC.

This clone was seen only once. The chain carries TRBV24-1 and TRBJ2-3; TRBD1 might be the D (6 bases). The CDR3 sequence is 14 residues long. Germline assignment: CDR1 KGHDR and CDR2 SFDVKD. V lost 2 bases and J lost 2, with 7 bases in between. Here the CDR3 reads CATSDYRDTDTQYF. CDR3 coding DNA: TGTGCCACCAGTGATTACAGGGACACAGATACGCAGTATTTT.

The chain is built from TRBV13 and TRBJ2-3; the D gene is possibly TRBD1 (7 bases). Germline CDR1 PRHDT, CDR2 FYEKMQ (reference sequence). This CDR3 has 19 amino acids. V was clipped by 7 bases and J by 4 bases, with 30 bases between them. This CDR3 reads CASTPSVPSRGEASDTQYF. The CDR3 bases are TGTGCCAGCACCCCCTCAGTTCCGTCCAGGGGGGAAGCGTCAGATACGCAGTATTTT.

The V gene is TRBV4-1, the J gene TRBJ1-4; D is possibly TRBD1 (6 bases). The CDR3 runs to 14 residues. Germline lookup yields CDR1 MGHRA and CDR2 YSYEKL. V shed 5 bases and J shed 8 bases, with 15 bases lying between them. CDR3 protein: CASSYRVGGEKLFF. CDR3 DNA: TGCGCCAGCAGCTACAGGGTAGGTGGAGAAAAACTGTTTTTT.

The chain links TRBV7-9 to TRBJ1-2, with TRBD1 matching over 9 bases. Germline V gene sequence: CDR1 SEHNR, CDR2 FQNEAQ (reference sequence). V was clipped by 6 bases and J by 1 base; unmatched bases: 9. This CDR3 comprises 16 residues. The CDR3, as DNA: TGTGCCAGCAGTGAGACCGGGACAGGGCGTAACTATGGCTACACCTTC. As protein: CASSETGTGRNYGYTF. Using reference TRBV7-9 and TRBJ1-2 for the parts outside the CDR3, the full variable domain is DTGVSQNPRHKITKRGQNVTFRCDPISEHNRLYWYRQTLGQGPEFLTYFQNEAQLEKSRLLSDRFSAERPKGSFSTLEIQRTEQGDSAMYLCASSETGTGRNYGYTFGSGTRLTVV.

This clone showed up just once. The J gene is TRBJ2-6, the V gene TRBV6-6; 12 nucleotides align to TRBD2. This CDR3 is built from 19 residues. CDR1 is MNHNY and CDR2 is SVGAGI in the germline V gene (reference sequence). Trimming removed 6 bases from V and 0 bases from J; junction bases left unmatched: 9. The CDR3 DNA is TGTGCCAGCAGCTTGACTAGCGGGGGAACACACTCTGGGGCCAACGTCCTGACTTTC. It encodes CASSLTSGGTHSGANVLTF.